This T cell receptor beta chain emerged from a study of a mutant IDH1 vaccine in newly diagnosed glioma. The protocol was immunoSEQ multiplex PCR, while the TCRdb copy is restricted to in-frame clones and leaves out a portion. The sample holds tens of thousands of clones; around 78% are singletons and the top ten take around 2%. To note about this clone: As yet, its antigen is unknown.

Time point specified: week 5, during vaccination. A 20-mer mutant IDH1 peptide at 300 ug was injected subcutaneously with topical imiquimod. The length of the CDR3 is 13 residues. V was pared by 6 bases and J by 2 bases, with 1 base of the junction left unmatched. Germline CDR1 SNHLY, CDR2 FYNNEI. The sequence was obtained from a woman in her 40s with glioma. The chain employs TRBV2 and TRBJ1-3, with TRBD1 matching 7 bases. The source material was PBMCs, sampled from a glioma patient whose treatment included an IDH1 peptide vaccine. The CDR3 coding sequence is TGTGCCAGCAGCGGGACAGCTGGAAACACCATATATTTT. This encodes CASSGTAGNTIYF.